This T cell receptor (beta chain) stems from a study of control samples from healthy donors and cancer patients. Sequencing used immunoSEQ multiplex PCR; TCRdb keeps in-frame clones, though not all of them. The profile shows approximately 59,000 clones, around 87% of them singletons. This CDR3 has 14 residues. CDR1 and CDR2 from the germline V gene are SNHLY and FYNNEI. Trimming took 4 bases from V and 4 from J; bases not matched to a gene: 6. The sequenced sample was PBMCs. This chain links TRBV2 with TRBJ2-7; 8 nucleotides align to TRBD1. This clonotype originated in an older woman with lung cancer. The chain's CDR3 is CASSAGGRGYEQYF. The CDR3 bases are TGTGCCAGCAGTGCAGGGGGCAGGGGTTACGAGCAGTACTTC. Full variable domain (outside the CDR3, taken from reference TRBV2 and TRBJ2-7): EPEVTQTPSHQVTQMGQEVILRCVPISNHLYFYWYRQILGQKVEFLVSFYNNEISEKSEIFDDQFSVERPDGSNFTLKIRSTKLEDSAMYFCASSAGGRGYEQYFGPGTRLTVT.